The sample holds one count of the clone carrying this T cell receptor beta chain. Antigen specificity is unknown. The data are from a study of cytomegalovirus exposure and HLA in healthy donors. Study-level points and caveats: Some TCR beta chains (approximately 180 of them) were listed as cytomegalovirus-associated. Under in vitro conditions, a few CMV-associated chains were confirmed as specific for CMV antigens. Both high specificity and high sensitivity reportedly marked the classifier's diagnosis of cytomegalovirus status.

The repertoire was sequenced with immunoSEQ multiplex PCR; TCRdb's copy has only in-frame clones and lacks some. The repertoire holds 90,000 to 130,000 clones, more than 75% seen once, with roughly 1.4% in the top ten. The source material was PBMCs. The sequence was collected from a woman in her 30s in good health and CMV-seropositive.

The CDR3 is CASTMTGGEQFF. The CDR3, as DNA: TGCGCCAGCACCATGACAGGGGGTGAGCAGTTCTTC. The rearrangement links TRBV5-1 to TRBJ2-1; 9 nucleotides match TRBD1. V trimming: 6 bases; J trimming: 9 bases; junction bases outside the gene matches: 4. The germline V gene has CDR1 SGHRS and CDR2 YFSETQ. The length of the CDR3 is 12 residues.